These 27 T cell receptor beta chains originate from one sample sequenced in a study of response to subunit inactivated influenza vaccine. Each CDR3 protein is one row after TCRdb ran MiXCR on the RT-PCR reads. The sample has more than 550,000 distinct CDR3 sequences; roughly 12% are singletons. These data were also filed under a second study, of T cells expressing NK-cell markers. That source adds: With UMIs, 5'RACE template switching was used to make TCR beta cDNA.

The source material was PBMCs from blood, sampled on the day of vaccination. The receptors come from a man between 45 and 60 years old who received an inactivated influenza vaccine.

This clonotype has more than one count but fewer than ten. V and J are TRBV28 and TRBJ2-7, with D perhaps TRBD1 or TRBD2 (5 bases each). Germline CDR1 reads MDHEN; CDR2 reads SYDVKM. The V end lost 8 bases, the J end lost 2 bases, and 10 bases lay between the germline ends. The CDR3 loop spans 12 amino acids. CDR3 region: CASAQGAYEQYF. CDR3 in DNA: TGTGCCAGCGCGCAGGGAGCCTACGAGCAGTACTTC.

This clonotype showed up just a few times. This sequence joins TRBV5-1 and TRBJ2-1; TRBD2 matches 10 bases. The CDR3 sequence is 16 residues long. Germline V gene data show CDR1 as SGHRS and CDR2 as YFSETQ. J was trimmed by 0 bases and V by 4 bases; bases with no gene match: 4. The CDR3: CASSLSGRASYNEQFF. CDR3 coding DNA: TGCGCCAGCAGCCTGAGCGGGAGGGCCTCCTACAATGAGCAGTTCTTC.

This clonotype was observed a handful of times. This sequence joins TRBV10-3 and TRBJ2-2, with D perhaps matching TRBD2 (5 bases). Trimming stripped 3 bases from V and 0 bases from J, with 11 bases between. This CDR3 has 16 amino acids. The germline V gene has CDR1 ENHRY and CDR2 SYGVKD. The CDR3 region has the DNA TGTGCCATCAGTGAAATCGGGGTATCGAACACCGGGGAGCTGTTTTTT. Amino acid sequence: CAISEIGVSNTGELFF.

This clonotype showed up just a few times. The CDR3: CASNTGRNTGELFF. DNA for the CDR3: TGTGCCAGCAATACAGGGCGGAACACCGGGGAGCTGTTTTTT. The rearrangement uses TRBV6-2 or TRBV6-3 and TRBJ2-2, with TRBD1 as a possible D gene (6 bases). The CDR3 runs 14 residues. V lost 7 bases, J lost 1 base, and 10 bases lay in between. Germline CDR1 is MNHEY and CDR2 is SVGEGT.

This clonotype came up a few times. The V and J genes are TRBV4-3 and TRBJ1-6; the match to TRBD1 covers 8 bases. Looked up from germline, CDR1 is LGHNA and CDR2 is YSLEER. The V gene end was trimmed by 1 base and the J gene end by 8 bases; junction bases not matched to a gene: 4. The CDR3 covers 15 residues. The CDR3 spells CASSQVDRGYSPLHF. CDR3 nucleotides: TGCGCCAGCAGCCAAGTTGACAGGGGTTATTCACCCCTCCACTTT.

This clonotype appeared many times. This chain uses TRBV14 with TRBJ2-1; D is unresolved. V gave up 2 bases and J gave up 6 bases, with 2 bases separating them. Germline V gives CDR1 SGHDN, CDR2 FVKESK. The CDR3 runs 11 residues. CDR3 sequence: CASSQINEQFF. The CDR3 coding sequence is TGTGCCAGCAGCCAAATCAATGAGCAGTTCTTC.

This clonotype was seen only a few times. V is TRBV5-5 and J is TRBJ2-6, with unresolved D. The germline V gene has CDR1 SGHKS and CDR2 YYEKEE (reference sequence). This CDR3 is built from 13 residues. Trimming took off 5 bases at V and 4 bases at J, with 7 bases between the two ends. CDR3 sequence reads: CASRSWGANVLTF. Here the CDR3 DNA reads TGTGCCAGCAGATCCTGGGGGGCCAACGTCCTGACTTTC.

There are many counts of this clonotype. J is TRBJ2-3 and V is TRBV5-1, with D uncertain. CDR1 and CDR2 (germline): SGHRS, YFSETQ. The CDR3 contains 15 residues. The ends were cut back, 1 base at V and 1 base at J, with 10 bases in the middle. DNA for the CDR3: TGCGCCAGCAGCTTGTTTCGTCTCGGCACAGATACGCAGTATTTT. As protein: CASSLFRLGTDTQYF.

This clonotype showed up just a few times. The germline gene is not matched at one end of the junction; a read error may be the cause. The gene calls are TRBV6-5 and TRBJ2-5; no firm D call. Per germline, CDR1 MNHEY and CDR2 SVGAGI. This CDR3 has 13 residues. CDR3 in DNA: TGTGCCACCAGTTCTACCAAGGGTTCGACCCAGTACTTC. Protein: CATSSTKGSTQYF.

Ten or more counts support this clonotype. The V call is TRBV7-9, the J call TRBJ2-7; 9 bases map to TRBD1. CDR1 and CDR2 (germline): SEHNR, FQNEAQ (reference sequence). The CDR3 runs 15 residues. Germline trimming cut 3 bases from V and 4 bases from J; bases unmatched to any gene: 7. CDR3 amino acids: CASSFNTGGGYEQYF. DNA for the CDR3: TGTGCCAGCAGCTTCAACACAGGGGGCGGTTACGAGCAGTACTTC.

This clonotype showed up just a few times. The V and J genes are TRBV10-3 and TRBJ2-3; TRBD2 is a possible D gene (5 bases). CDR3 length: 16 amino acids. Germline CDR1 reads ENHRY; CDR2 reads SYGVKD. Trimming stripped 6 bases from V and 1 base from J, with 17 bases between. Written as DNA, the CDR3 is TGTGCCATCAGACAAGCCTCGGGGAGAGGCACAGATACGCAGTATTTT. It encodes CAIRQASGRGTDTQYF.

This clonotype came up a few times. The rearrangement links TRBV15 to TRBJ2-1, with 13 positions matching TRBD2. This CDR3 is built from 15 residues. The V gene end was trimmed by 6 bases and the J gene end by 9 bases; junction bases not matched to a gene: 8. Germline lookup yields CDR1 LNHNV and CDR2 YYDKDF (reference sequence). The CDR3 DNA sequence: TGTGCCACCAGAACACTAGCGGGAGGGGCCGGTGAGCAGTTCTTC. Amino acids: CATRTLAGGAGEQFF.

This clonotype was counted between two and nine times. The rearrangement joins TRBV6-2 or TRBV6-3 to TRBJ2-7; 10 bases fit TRBD2. Germline loops: CDR1 MNHEY, CDR2 SVGEGT. The CDR3 covers 16 residues. Trimming took 2 bases from V and 4 from J; bases not matched to a gene: 8. The CDR3 is CASSYSRASGSYEQYF. Written as DNA, the CDR3 is TGTGCCAGCAGTTACAGTCGCGCTAGCGGGAGTTACGAGCAGTACTTC.

The V and J genes are TRBV20-1 and TRBJ2-3; D gene ambiguous. Germline V gene sequence: CDR1 DFQATT, CDR2 SNEGSKA (reference sequence). V was shortened by 1 base and J by 0 bases, with 8 bases between the two germline ends. The CDR3 has 14 amino acids. CDR3 sequence reads: CSARVITSTDTQYF. In DNA, the CDR3 is TGCAGTGCTAGAGTCATAACTAGCACAGATACGCAGTATTTT.

The chain uses TRBV18 and TRBJ2-1, with a tentative D call TRBD2 (5 bases). Germline CDR1 is KGHSH and CDR2 is LQKENI. This CDR3 contains 16 residues. The ends were cut back, 3 bases at V and 0 bases at J, with 12 bases in the middle. In DNA form, the CDR3 reads TGTGCCAGCTCACCGAGTCCGGGGAACTCCTACAATGAGCAGTTCTTC. This gives the protein CASSPSPGNSYNEQFF.

This clonotype came up a few times. The genes are TRBV4-3 and TRBJ2-1, with 12 bases identical to TRBD2. The CDR3 has 15 residues. Germline trimming cut 1 base from V and 7 bases from J; bases unmatched to any gene: 2. The germline V gene has CDR1 LGHNA and CDR2 YSLEER. CDR3 residues: CASSQGLAGENEQFF. The CDR3 DNA sequence: TGCGCCAGCAGCCAAGGACTAGCGGGAGAGAATGAGCAGTTCTTC.

The table lists this clonotype with many counts. This sequence joins TRBV6-1 and TRBJ1-6; 10 bases match TRBD1. The CDR3 runs 16 residues. V shed 8 bases, J shed 9 bases, and the junction held 13 bases outside the gene matches. The V gene's germline CDR1 is MNHNS and CDR2 SASEGT. The CDR3 is CASGGLRTGGISPLHF. The CDR3 DNA is TGTGCCAGCGGGGGACTGAGGACAGGGGGGATTTCACCCCTCCACTTT.

In DNA, the CDR3 is TGTGCCAGCAGTACCGGCGGGGTTCCCCTCGAGCAGTACTTC. Its translation: CASSTGGVPLEQYF. J is TRBJ2-7 and V is TRBV28; D perhaps matches TRBD2 (6 bases). Germline V CDR1 and CDR2: MDHEN, SYDVKM. V was pared by 5 bases and J by 6 bases, with 17 bases between. The CDR3 spans 14 residues.

This clonotype was recorded many times. V usage is TRBV3-1 and J usage is TRBJ1-6, with D maybe TRBD1 (6 bases). This CDR3 spans 14 amino acids. Trimming cost V 1 base and J 13 bases, with 14 bases left between them. CDR1 LGHDT and CDR2 YNNKEL come from the germline V gene (reference sequence). The CDR3 loop reads CASSQGGGGVPLHF. The CDR3 coding sequence is TGTGCCAGCAGCCAAGGTGGAGGGGGGGTCCCCCTCCACTTT.

This clonotype was found a few times. This rearrangement joins TRBV5-1 to TRBJ2-3; 8 positions match TRBD2. The J segment lost 1 base and the V segment lost 0 bases, leaving 4 bases of the junction unmatched. This CDR3 comprises 16 residues. Germline values: CDR1 SGHRS, CDR2 YFSETQ. The CDR3 DNA sequence: TGCGCCAGCAGCTTGGGAGCGGGGGCTCGCACAGATACGCAGTATTTT. Translation: CASSLGAGARTDTQYF.

The chain uses TRBV29-1 and TRBJ2-5; D may be TRBD2 (6 bases). The CDR3 spans 12 residues. Germline CDR1 reads SQVTM; CDR2 reads ANQGSEA. V gave up 8 bases and J gave up 4 bases, with 14 bases separating them. DNA of the CDR3: TGCAGCCACTTACGGGGAGGAGAGACCCAGTACTTC. Protein sequence: CSHLRGGETQYF.

This clonotype was seen repeatedly, ten times or more. The V and J genes are TRBV29-1 and TRBJ2-7, with TRBD1 matching 7 bases. This CDR3 is built from 15 residues. In germline, CDR1 is SQVTM, CDR2 ANQGSEA. Losses at the gene ends were 2 bases for V and 1 base for J; bases not matched to a gene: 8. The CDR3 region has the DNA TGCAGCGTTGAACTCGGGACAGTGAATTCCTACGAGCAGTACTTC. As protein: CSVELGTVNSYEQYF.

The chain combines TRBV5-6 with TRBJ1-5; 7 bases are shared with TRBD1. CDR3 size: 15 residues. Germline V gene data show CDR1 as SGHDT and CDR2 as YYEEEE. J gave up 4 bases and V 4 bases, and 8 bases lay outside the gene matches. The CDR3 sequence: CASSPWTGVNQPQHF. The CDR3 DNA reads TGTGCCAGCAGCCCGTGGACAGGTGTGAATCAGCCCCAGCATTTT.

In its sample, this clonotype was seen a few times. The chain couples TRBV12-3 or TRBV12-4 to TRBJ1-5; D gene ambiguous. Between the trimmed V and J ends, which lost 3 bases and 6 bases, there was a span of 9 bases. The CDR3 loop spans 13 amino acids. CDR3 amino acids: CASSLLEGQPQHF. DNA of the CDR3: TGTGCCAGCAGTTTGCTCGAGGGTCAGCCCCAGCATTTT.

The chain has TRBV28 and TRBJ2-7, with D unclear. The ends were cut back, 1 base at V and 0 bases at J, with 13 bases in the middle. Germline V gene lookup returns CDR1 MDHEN and CDR2 SYDVKM. The CDR3 covers 16 residues. The CDR3 coding sequence is TGTGCCAGCAGTTTATACTTTCCGGGCAACTCCTACGAGCAGTACTTC. It translates to CASSLYFPGNSYEQYF.

The chain links TRBV9 to TRBJ2-7, with 9 bases that match TRBD1. Germline V gene sequence: CDR1 SGDLS, CDR2 YYNGEE. The CDR3 length is 15 residues. V was clipped by 4 bases and J by 0 bases; unmatched bases: 5. CDR3 amino acids: CASSPGQGYSYEQYF. DNA of the CDR3: TGTGCCAGCAGCCCCGGACAGGGGTACTCCTACGAGCAGTACTTC.

There are a few counts of this clonotype. This rearrangement joins TRBV19 to TRBJ1-5; D gene unclear. V gave up 5 bases and J gave up 6 bases, with 8 bases separating them. CDR3 length equals 12 residues. The V gene's germline CDR1 is LNHDA and CDR2 SQIVND (reference sequence). The CDR3 DNA reads as TGTGCCAGTAGTGAGGTTGGTCAGCCCCAGCATTTT. It codes for CASSEVGQPQHF.